This entry lists 30 T cell receptor beta chains sequenced from one sample in a study of low-dose radiotherapy and immunotherapy resistance in tumors. The time point: before trial treatment. Alpha- and beta-chain coverage of first-strand cDNA came from TRAV- and TRBV-specific primers. Using a constant-region primer together with a V-primer adapter, TCRs were subjected to around 20 PCR cycles of amplification. TCRdb re-called the reads with MiXCR, one entry per CDR3 protein. The sample lists about 71,000 distinct CDR3 sequences, roughly 30% seen once, with roughly 11% in the top ten. The source material was PBMCs, sampled before treatment. These receptors came from a female donor with ovarian cancer.

Concerning this clonotype itself: This probably arose from a read error, given a far larger clone one base away. This chain's CDR3 is CASSEGGGAIKNIQYF. The DNA of the CDR3 is TGTGCCAGCAGTGAAGGCGGGGGGGCGATCAAAAACATTCAGTACTTC. The chain links TRBV2 to TRBJ2-7; 9 nucleotides line up with TRBD2. Judging by the DNA end, TRBJ2-4 fits better; the J call may be wrong. Per the germline V gene, CDR1 is SNHLY and CDR2 is FYNNEI. This CDR3 has 16 amino acids.

Many counts were recorded for this clonotype. The V gene is TRBV20-1, the J gene TRBJ2-3; perhaps D is TRBD1 or TRBD2 (5 bases each). The CDR3 totals 11 residues. Germline values: CDR1 DFQATT, CDR2 SNEGSKA (reference sequence). V was pared by 5 bases and J by 3 bases, with 6 bases between. CDR3 in DNA: TGCAGTGCTGAGGGGACAGATACGCAGTATTTT. It translates to CSAEGTDTQYF.

V and J are TRBV6-5 and TRBJ1-5; TRBD1 aligns across 9 bases. With V trimmed by 2 bases and J by 7 bases, 3 bases remained unmatched. The CDR3 runs 14 residues. Germline lookup yields CDR1 MNHEY and CDR2 SVGAGI. The CDR3 sequence: CASSYTGGGQPQHF. The CDR3 region has the DNA TGTGCCAGCAGTTACACAGGGGGCGGCCAGCCCCAGCATTTT.

This clonotype came up many times. This sequence joins TRBV18 and TRBJ2-5; D may be TRBD1 (6 bases). Per the germline V gene, CDR1 is KGHSH and CDR2 is LQKENI. V lost 3 bases and J lost 0, with 8 bases in between. The CDR3 extends over 14 amino acids. DNA for the CDR3: TGTGCCAGCTCACCTAGGGGGTACCAAGAGACCCAGTACTTC. Encoded protein: CASSPRGYQETQYF.

As for this clonotype: Mismatch with germline at one junction end may stem from a read error. The genes are TRBV5-1 and TRBJ2-1; weak D call: TRBD2 (5 bases). The CDR3 totals 15 residues. The germline V gene has CDR1 SGHRS and CDR2 YFSETQ. For the CDR3, the DNA is TGTGCCAGCAGCTTGGCCGGGAACCCCTACAATGGGCAGTTCTTC. Translated, it gives CASSLAGNPYNGQFF.

Worth noting for this clonotype: A far larger clone is off by one base, so a read error is likely. The CDR3 DNA reads as TGTGCCAGCAGTTACGGGCTCGGGTTGCAAGAGACCCAGTTCTTC. Amino acids: CASSYGLGLQETQFF. This rearrangement joins TRBV6-2 or TRBV6-3 to TRBJ2-1; the D is unclear. This CDR3 has 15 residues. The V and J ends lost 2 bases and 13 bases respectively, with 21 bases between them. CDR1 and CDR2 (germline): MNHEY, SVGEGT.

The V call is TRBV19, the J call TRBJ1-1, with D unclear. The CDR3 extends over 14 amino acids. Per the germline V gene, CDR1 is LNHDA and CDR2 is SQIVND (reference sequence). Trimming cost V 3 bases and J 0 bases, with 8 bases left between them. The CDR3 bases are TGTGCCAGTAGTATGTCGGGCCTGAACACTGAAGCTTTCTTT. Its translation is CASSMSGLNTEAFF.

The table lists this clonotype with many counts. V usage is TRBV12-3 or TRBV12-4 and J usage is TRBJ1-2; 7 positions agree with TRBD1. The CDR3 has 15 residues. V lost 5 bases to trimming and J lost 5 bases; unmatched junction nucleotides: 11. The CDR3 region has the DNA TGTGCCAGCAGTAGGGACAGACCGTCGCTTTATGGCTACACCTTC. Encoded protein: CASSRDRPSLYGYTF.

This clonotype was counted many times. The J gene is TRBJ1-6, the V gene TRBV7-2, with D maybe TRBD1 (5 bases). Between the trimmed V and J ends, which lost 1 base and 7 bases, there was a span of 8 bases. The CDR3 sequence is 14 residues long. Germline lookup yields CDR1 SGHTA and CDR2 FQGNSA. The CDR3 is CASSLVQGNSPLHF. In DNA, the CDR3 is TGTGCCAGCAGCTTAGTGCAGGGCAATTCACCCCTCCACTTT.

On this clonotype itself: Since a far larger clone is one base different, this is likely a read error. This rearrangement joins TRBV27 to TRBJ2-7; weak D call: TRBD1 (7 bases). The germline V gene encodes CDR1 MNHEY and CDR2 SMNVEV (reference sequence). CDR3 length equals 16 residues. V was clipped by 6 bases and J by 3 bases, with 21 bases between them. The CDR3 spells CASSPGGGTVFYEQYF. The DNA of the CDR3 is TGTGCCAGCAGCCCCGGCGGCGGGACAGTCTTCTACGAGCAGTACTTC.

This clonotype has ten or more counts. The genes are TRBV6-2 or TRBV6-3 and TRBJ2-6; no definite D call. Germline CDR1 MNHEY, CDR2 SVGEGT. Trimming took off 6 bases at V and 2 bases at J, with 11 bases between the two ends. The CDR3 contains 15 residues. For the CDR3, the DNA is TGTGCCAGCAGCCCACGACGGACTGGGGCCAACGTCCTGACTTTC. This codes for CASSPRRTGANVLTF.

This clonotype was counted ten times or more. This chain connects TRBV7-2 to TRBJ2-3; maybe TRBD2 (5 bases). The V end was cut by 1 base, the J end by 4 bases, with 12 bases between. CDR1 is SGHTA, CDR2 FQGNSA, per germline. The CDR3 covers 15 residues. CDR3 sequence: CASSLVGGVADTQYF. DNA for the CDR3: TGTGCCAGCAGCTTAGTCGGAGGAGTCGCAGATACGCAGTATTTT.

This clonotype was detected many times. The chain joins TRBV12-3 or TRBV12-4 to TRBJ1-5; D call uncertain. Trimming pared 1 base from V and 3 bases from J, leaving 34 bases between. This CDR3 spans 23 amino acids. CDR3 loop: CASSLGTWLVALTREDPNQPQHF. The CDR3 DNA is TGTGCCAGCAGTTTAGGTACGTGGTTGGTTGCGCTGACACGTGAGGACCCCAATCAGCCCCAGCATTTT.

This clonotype was recorded at least ten times. The chain is built from TRBV5-8 and TRBJ2-3; TRBD2 matches 7 bases. The CDR3 totals 18 residues. The ends lost 4 bases at V and 0 bases at J; junction bases unmatched: 14. Per germline, CDR1 SGHTS and CDR2 YDEGEE. The CDR3 sequence is CASSPVSGGTRSTDTQYF. DNA of the CDR3: TGTGCCAGCAGCCCGGTGTCGGGGGGAACTAGAAGCACAGATACGCAGTATTTT. Combining the CDR3 with reference TRBV5-8 and TRBJ2-3 gives the whole variable domain EAGVTQSPTHLIKTRGQQATLRCSPISGHTSVYWYQQALGLGLQFLLWYDEGEERNRGNFPPRFSGRQFPNYSSELNVNALELEDSALYLCASSPVSGGTRSTDTQYFGPGTRLTVL.

This sequence joins TRBV7-3 and TRBJ1-1; no clear D gene. The ends were cut back, 5 bases at V and 4 bases at J, with 11 bases in the middle. The CDR3 has 13 residues. Germline values: CDR1 SGHTA, CDR2 FQGTGA. The CDR3 DNA reads TGTGCCAGCAGCGTCGAGGCGGGCACTGAAGCTTTCTTT. Amino acids: CASSVEAGTEAFF.

The rearrangement joins TRBV24-1 to TRBJ1-5; D is uncertain. In germline, CDR1 is KGHDR, CDR2 SFDVKD. Trimming pared 7 bases from V and 0 bases from J, leaving 6 bases between. The CDR3 length is 13 residues. This chain's CDR3 is CATRGNSNQPQHF. The CDR3 coding sequence is TGTGCCACCAGGGGGAATAGCAATCAGCCCCAGCATTTT.

This clonotype was counted between two and nine times. The genes are TRBV12-3 or TRBV12-4 and TRBJ2-7, with TRBD1 identical over 8 bases. Trimming took 5 bases from V and 3 from J; bases not matched to a gene: 9. The CDR3 runs 15 residues. This chain's CDR3 is CASSITGTGDYEQYF. The CDR3 DNA follows: TGTGCCAGCAGTATAACCGGGACAGGTGACTACGAGCAGTACTTC.

At least ten counts were recorded for this clonotype. This sequence joins TRBV27 and TRBJ2-1, with 10 nucleotides matching TRBD1. Trimming removed 9 bases from V and 7 bases from J; junction bases left unmatched: 9. The CDR3 length is 14 residues. The germline V gene has CDR1 MNHEY and CDR2 SMNVEV (reference sequence). As DNA, the CDR3 is TGTGCCAGGGCGAGGACAGGGGGGTGGAATGAGCAGTTCTTC. This gives the protein CARARTGGWNEQFF.

This clonotype was recorded many times. The chain couples TRBV11-2 to TRBJ2-3, with 8 positions matching TRBD2. Losses at the gene ends were 5 bases for V and 1 base for J; bases not matched to a gene: 5. From germline, CDR1 is SGHAT and CDR2 FQNNGV. The CDR3 is made up of 15 amino acids. CDR3 residues: CASSPSGFGTDTQYF. The CDR3 nucleotides are TGTGCCAGCAGCCCTAGCGGGTTCGGCACAGATACGCAGTATTTT.

As to this clonotype: A far larger clone is one base from this, pointing to a likely read error. The chain is built from TRBV6-1 and TRBJ2-2, with D possibly called TRBD1 or TRBD2 (5 bases each). This CDR3 is built from 16 residues. The germline gives CDR1 MNHNS, CDR2 SASEGT. CDR3 protein: CASSEARYYGTGERFF. The CDR3 nucleotides read TGTGCCAGCAGTGAAGCGAGATATTACGGGACCGGGGAGCGGTTTTTT.

This clonotype was picked up many times. The chain uses TRBV6-1 and TRBJ2-2, with 8 bases matching TRBD1. CDR3 size: 15 residues. CDR1 is MNHNS and CDR2 is SASEGT in the germline V gene. Trimming cost V 7 bases and J 4 bases; bases outside gene matches: 8. The CDR3 protein is CASTRGQGSTGELFF. The CDR3 nucleotides read TGTGCCAGCACCAGAGGACAGGGAAGCACCGGGGAGCTGTTTTTT.

This clonotype has a count of ten or more. CDR3 protein: CASSVGAASNTGELFF. CDR3 nucleotide sequence: TGTGCCAGCAGCGTAGGGGCCGCATCGAACACCGGGGAGCTGTTTTTT. The chain couples TRBV9 to TRBJ2-2; D remains unclear. This CDR3 is 16 amino acids long. Germline CDR1 reads SGDLS; CDR2 reads YYNGEE. V was shortened by 0 bases and J by 0 bases, with 9 bases between the two germline ends.

The chain carries TRBV5-1 and TRBJ1-6; no reliable D call. Trimming left V 0 bases short and J 7 bases short, with 11 bases between. The CDR3 runs 15 residues. CDR1 and CDR2 (germline): SGHRS, YFSETQ. The chain's CDR3 is CASSLVWDANSPLHF. The CDR3 DNA is TGCGCCAGCAGCTTGGTCTGGGATGCAAATTCACCCCTCCACTTT.

Concerning this clonotype: This may be a read error, as it is one base from a much larger clone. The chain has TRBV5-3 and TRBJ2-1; 7 bases agree with TRBD2. TRBV5-3 is flagged as an ORF with uncertain function. Trimming removed 8 bases from V and 4 bases from J; junction bases left unmatched: 12. This CDR3 is built from 15 residues. In nucleotides, the CDR3 is TGTGCCAGCAGCCGGGCTAGCGGCGATTACAATGAGCAGTTCTTC. It encodes CASSRASGDYNEQFF.

In its sample, this clonotype was seen many times. CDR3 residues: CSARDTGYTGELFF. The DNA of the CDR3 is TGCAGTGCTAGAGATACCGGGTACACCGGGGAGCTGTTTTTT. This chain uses TRBV20-1 with TRBJ2-2; the D is unclear. CDR1 DFQATT and CDR2 SNEGSKA come from the germline V gene (reference sequence). The V gene lost 0 bases and the J gene lost 3 bases, with 8 bases spanning the gap. The CDR3 loop spans 14 amino acids.

This clonotype was seen ten or more times. The V call is TRBV7-3, the J call TRBJ2-5, with 7 bases aligning to TRBD2. The germline gives CDR1 SGHTA, CDR2 FQGTGA. This CDR3 is built from 14 residues. V dropped 2 bases and J dropped 5; count of bases not matched to a gene: 5. The CDR3 DNA sequence: TGTGCCAGCAGCTTAGGGGGAGGGCCGGAGACCCAGTACTTC. This encodes CASSLGGGPETQYF. The entire variable domain, with the rest obtained from reference TRBV7-3 and TRBJ2-5, is as follows: GAGVSQTPSNKVTEKGKYVELRCDPISGHTALYWYRQSLGQGPEFLIYFQGTGAADDSGLPNDRFFAVRPEGSVSTLKIQRTERGDSAVYLCASSLGGGPETQYFGPGTRLLVL.

V gene TRBV3-1 combines with J gene TRBJ2-7, with D unclear. Germline CDR1 is LGHDT and CDR2 is YNNKEL (reference sequence). V was pared by 4 bases and J by 3 bases, with 13 bases between. The CDR3 runs to 14 residues. The CDR3 sequence is CASSLRTVGYEQYF. The DNA of the CDR3 is TGTGCCAGCAGCCTCCGGACGGTCGGCTACGAGCAGTACTTC.

A remark on this clonotype: This may be a read error, as it is one base from a much larger clone. The chain uses TRBV13 and TRBJ2-5, with 8 positions matching TRBD2. Germline-derived CDR1 and CDR2 are PRHDT and FYEKMQ (reference sequence). The CDR3 is 15 amino acids. V was clipped by 5 bases and J by 3 bases; unmatched bases: 8. CDR3 coding DNA: TGTGCCAGCAGCCCCTTCTCACTAGCGGAAGAGACCCAGTACTTC. This codes for CASSPFSLAEETQYF.

As regards this clonotype: A far larger clone lies a single base away; this is likely a read error. The chain is built from TRBV29-1 and TRBJ2-1; TRBD2 might be the D (6 bases). CDR1 and CDR2 from the germline V gene are SQVTM and ANQGSEA. The CDR3 length is 11 residues. Trimming cost V 3 bases and J 10 bases, with 10 bases left between them. The CDR3 DNA sequence: TGCAGCGTTGAGTGGGGGGACGAGCAGTTCTTC. Protein product: CSVEWGDEQFF.

As to this clonotype: This is likely an artifact of a read error, given a far larger clone one base away. The chain links TRBV7-1 to TRBJ2-1; D ambiguous. TRBV7-1 is flagged as an ORF with uncertain function. The CDR3 consists of 13 residues. The V gene lost 5 bases and the J gene lost 13 bases, with 18 bases spanning the gap. The CDR3 DNA reads as TGTGCCAGCAGCCCCCGTTGGTCAGAGACCCAGTTCTTC. This sequence encodes CASSPRWSETQFF.